A selection of T cell receptor beta chains follows, all from one sample in a study of T-cell memory formation after mild COVID-19. TCRdb passed the 5' RACE reads through MiXCR, listing each CDR3 protein once. This table holds over 300,000 distinct CDR3 sequences, 20% to 25% found once. Sequencing was done on a sample of PBMCs or a T cell subset sorted from them (not recorded which). All receptors come from a man between 18 and 35 years old who had mild COVID-19 (a few samples of this study predate the infection). Cell type and time point are not known. Both conserved end residues are part of each CDR3. A D gene is named only where the DNA matches it firmly. The size of a clone is reported for some rows only, either as once, few or many, or as a class for expanded clones.

TRBJ2-3 . TRBV10-3 . TGTGCCATCAGGCCCGGGACCAGCACAGATACGCAGTATTTT CAIRPGTSTDTQYF
TRBJ2-3 TRBD1 TRBV5-1 many TGCGCCAGCAAATATTGGGACAGACAATTGGCAGATACGCAGTATTTT CASKYWDRQLADTQYF
TRBJ1-3 TRBD1 TRBV7-2 few TGTGCCAGCAGCTTAGCCCCAGGGGGCGCTGGAAACACCATATATTTT CASSLAPGGAGNTIYF
TRBJ2-3 . TRBV20-1 few TGCAGTGCTAGGCAGGGAACCACAGATACGCAGTATTTT CSARQGTTDTQYF
TRBJ1-2 . TRBV12-3/TRBV12-4 many TGTGCCAGCAGTCCAGACACCCTCTATGGCTACACCTTC CASSPDTLYGYTF
TRBJ2-4 . TRBV12-3/TRBV12-4 few TGTGCCAGCAGTCGACGGGGCGCTTGGGCCAAAAACATTCAGTACTTC CASSRRGAWAKNIQYF
TRBJ2-3 TRBD2 TRBV6-2/TRBV6-3 . TGTGCCAGCAGTTCACTAGCGGGGGGATCCCCCGATACGCAGTATTTT CASSSLAGGSPDTQYF
TRBJ2-3 . TRBV24-1 few TGTGCCACCGGGCAGGAGGTGACAGATACGCAGTATTTT CATGQEVTDTQYF
TRBJ2-3 . TRBV21-1 few TGTGCCAGCAGCACGGGTGGGCTCGGCCCGCCAGATACGCAGTATTTT CASSTGGLGPPDTQYF
TRBJ1-3 . TRBV12-3/TRBV12-4 few TGTGCCAGCAGCCCTCTCCGCTCTGGAAACACCATATATTTT CASSPLRSGNTIYF
TRBJ2-1 TRBD2 TRBV7-6 many TGTGCCAGCAGCTTAAACGGGGGGGCCGCTGAGCAGTTCTTC CASSLNGGAAEQFF
TRBJ2-6 . TRBV12-3/TRBV12-4 few TGTGCCAGCACCACCCGGGGGCCTGGGGCCAACGTCCTGACTTTC CASTTRGPGANVLTF
TRBJ1-1 . TRBV12-3/TRBV12-4 . TGTGCCAGCAGTTTATTCGCTAAACCGGTAGCTTTCTTT CASSLFAKPVAFF
TRBJ1-1 . TRBV5-1 many TGCGCCAGCAGCCCCATGGGGTCGCAGGGCCACCAAGCTTTCTTT CASSPMGSQGHQAFF
TRBJ2-3 . TRBV11-2 . TGTGCCAGCAGCTTGGGTATTGGCACAGATACGCAGTATTTT CASSLGIGTDTQYF
TRBJ2-5 . TRBV5-1 many TGCGCCAGCAGCTTGCCCGGACAAGAGACCCAGTACTTC CASSLPGQETQYF
TRBJ1-2 . TRBV6-6 . TGTGCCAGCAGTTACGTAGTCTTACCAACCTATGGCTACACCTTC CASSYVVLPTYGYTF
TRBJ2-5 TRBD2 TRBV4-2 few TGTGCCAGCAGCCAAGGGTCAGCGGGGAAAGAGACCCAGTACTTC CASSQGSAGKETQYF
TRBJ2-5 . TRBV11-3 many TGTGCCAGCAGCTTAAGGAGGGAGACCCAGTACTTC CASSLRRETQYF
TRBJ1-2 . TRBV7-2 few TGTGCCAGCAGCTTAGCGTGGGCAGGGACTAATGGCTACACCTTC CASSLAWAGTNGYTF
TRBJ2-7 . TRBV19 few TGTGCCAGTAGTACCCGGGTGGCAGGAGCATACGAGCAGTACTTC CASSTRVAGAYEQYF
TRBJ1-6 . TRBV4-1 . TGCGCCAGCAACCAAGTAGGGCAGGGAAATTCACCCCTCCACTTT CASNQVGQGNSPLHF
TRBJ2-1 TRBD2 TRBV5-1 . TGCGCCAGCACCACATTAGCGGGGATCAATGAGCAGTTCTTC CASTTLAGINEQFF
TRBJ1-2 . TRBV6-5 . TGTGCCAGCAGTTACCGATCCCAGGGCTACGGCTACACCTTC CASSYRSQGYGYTF
TRBJ1-1 . TRBV7-9 many TGTGCCAGCAGCTTAACAGACAAGAACACTGAAGCTTTCTTT CASSLTDKNTEAFF
TRBJ2-7 TRBD1 TRBV29-1 few TGCAGCGCAGGGACAGGGGACTACGAGCAGTACTTC CSAGTGDYEQYF
TRBJ2-3 . TRBV20-1 once TGCAGTGCTGGGGCTCTGCCAAAGGGAGATACGCAGTATTTT CSAGALPKGDTQYF
TRBJ2-1 . TRBV5-1 . TGCGCCAGCAGCTTGGCCGGGCTGCCGCAGTTCTTC CASSLAGLPQFF
TRBJ2-7 . TRBV29-1 few TGCAGCGTTGTGAGATCAGGGTCCTACGAGCAGTACTTC CSVVRSGSYEQYF
TRBJ2-5 TRBD1 TRBV11-2 many TGTGCCAGCAGCGATAGAAGGGACAGCCAAGAGACCCAGTACTTC CASSDRRDSQETQYF
TRBJ1-6 TRBD1 TRBV20-1 . TGCAGTGCTAAGGGACAGGGGGTCCCGAATTCACCCCTCCACTTT CSAKGQGVPNSPLHF
TRBJ1-1 . TRBV7-7 . TGTGCTAGCAGCCGCCTGTGGAACACTGAAGCTTTCTTT CASSRLWNTEAFF
TRBJ2-7 . TRBV9 few TGTGCCAGCAGCGTAGCCGGGGCCCCCTTTCCGGGCGAGCAGTACTTC CASSVAGAPFPGEQYF
TRBJ2-6 . TRBV7-2 few TGTGCCAGCAGCTTAGCGGTCGGACCCGGCTCTGGGGCCAACGTCCTGACTTTC CASSLAVGPGSGANVLTF
TRBJ2-7 . TRBV6-6 . TGTGCCAGCGGCTCGCCGGGGGCTACCTACGAGCAGTACTTC CASGSPGATYEQYF
TRBJ2-3 TRBD1 TRBV9 . TGTGCCAGCAGCCACCGGGACAGGGGGATAGATACGCAGTATTTT CASSHRDRGIDTQYF
TRBJ2-5 TRBD2 TRBV15 . TGTGCCACCAGCAGAGAGACTAGCGGGGCCGAGACCCAGTACTTC CATSRETSGAETQYF
TRBJ1-1 . TRBV5-1 few TGCGCCAGCAGCTTGGAGCCTGCCATGAACACTGAAGCTTTCTTT CASSLEPAMNTEAFF
TRBJ1-5 . TRBV7-2 few TGTGCCAGCAGCCTCCAGGGAATCGGCAATCAGCCCCAGCATTTT CASSLQGIGNQPQHF
TRBJ2-1 . TRBV3-1 . TGTGCCAGCAGCCAATGGAACAGGGCCTACAATGAGCAGTTCTTC CASSQWNRAYNEQFF
TRBJ1-2 TRBD1 TRBV5-1 . TGCGCCAGCAGCTTGGGGCAGGGGGCGGACTATGGCTACACCTTC CASSLGQGADYGYTF
TRBJ2-2 . TRBV5-4 . TGTGCCAGCAGCTCGAGCTGGGGGGCCACCGGGGAGCTGTTTTTT CASSSSWGATGELFF
TRBJ2-1 TRBD1 TRBV7-2 . TGTGCCAGCAGCTTCAGGGACAGGGGGGGTGAGCAGTTCTTC CASSFRDRGGEQFF
TRBJ1-2 TRBD1 TRBV12-3/TRBV12-4 . TGTGCCAGCAGTTACGGACAGGGGAAGAATGGCTACACCTTC CASSYGQGKNGYTF